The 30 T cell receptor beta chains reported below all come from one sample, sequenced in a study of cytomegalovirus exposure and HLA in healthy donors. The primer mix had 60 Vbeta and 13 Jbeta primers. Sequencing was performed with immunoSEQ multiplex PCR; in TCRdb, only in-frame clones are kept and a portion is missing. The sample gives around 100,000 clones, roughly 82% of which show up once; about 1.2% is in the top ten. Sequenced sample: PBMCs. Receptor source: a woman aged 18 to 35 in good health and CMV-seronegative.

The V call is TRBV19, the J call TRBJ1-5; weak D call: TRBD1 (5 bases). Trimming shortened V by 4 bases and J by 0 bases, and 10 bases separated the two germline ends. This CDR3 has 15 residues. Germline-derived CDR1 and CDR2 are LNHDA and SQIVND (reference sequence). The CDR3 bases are TGTGCCAGTAGTAGACAGATAAATAGCAATCAGCCCCAGCATTTT. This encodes CASSRQINSNQPQHF.

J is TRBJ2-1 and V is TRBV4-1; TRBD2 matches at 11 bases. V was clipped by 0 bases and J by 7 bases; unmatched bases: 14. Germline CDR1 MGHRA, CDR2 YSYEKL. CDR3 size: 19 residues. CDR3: CASSQDLVVASGGKNEQFF. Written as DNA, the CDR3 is TGCGCCAGCAGCCAAGATCTAGTCGTCGCTAGCGGGGGGAAGAATGAGCAGTTCTTC.

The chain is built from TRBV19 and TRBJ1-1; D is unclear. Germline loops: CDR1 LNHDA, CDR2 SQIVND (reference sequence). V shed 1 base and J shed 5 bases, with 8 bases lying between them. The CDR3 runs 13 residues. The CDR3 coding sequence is TGTGCCAGTAGTATAGTCGGGGATACTGAAGCTTTCTTT. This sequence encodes CASSIVGDTEAFF. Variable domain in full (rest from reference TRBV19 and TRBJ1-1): DGGITQSPKYLFRKEGQNVTLSCEQNLNHDAMYWYRQDPGQGLRLIYYSQIVNDFQKGDIAEGYSVSREKKESFPLTVTSAQKNPTAFYLCASSIVGDTEAFFGQGTRLTVV.

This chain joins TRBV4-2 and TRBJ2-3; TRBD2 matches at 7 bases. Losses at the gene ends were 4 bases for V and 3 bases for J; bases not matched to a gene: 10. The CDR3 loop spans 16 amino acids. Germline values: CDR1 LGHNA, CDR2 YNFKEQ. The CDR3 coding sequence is TGTGCCAGCAGCCCCACCCGACTAGCCGATACAGATACGCAGTATTTT. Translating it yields CASSPTRLADTDTQYF.

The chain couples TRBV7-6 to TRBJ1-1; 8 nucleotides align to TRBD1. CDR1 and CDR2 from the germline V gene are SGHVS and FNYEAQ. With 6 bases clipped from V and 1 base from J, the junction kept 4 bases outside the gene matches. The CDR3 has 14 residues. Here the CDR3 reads CASSAGGGNTEAFF. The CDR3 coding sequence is TGTGCCAGCAGTGCAGGGGGCGGGAACACTGAAGCTTTCTTT.

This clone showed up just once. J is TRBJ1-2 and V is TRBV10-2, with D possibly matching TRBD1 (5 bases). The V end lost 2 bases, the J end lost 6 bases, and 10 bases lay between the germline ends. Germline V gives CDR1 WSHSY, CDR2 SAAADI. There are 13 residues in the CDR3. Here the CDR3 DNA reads TGCGCCAGCAGTGAGAGGGGAGGGGATGGCTACACCTTC. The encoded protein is CASSERGGDGYTF.

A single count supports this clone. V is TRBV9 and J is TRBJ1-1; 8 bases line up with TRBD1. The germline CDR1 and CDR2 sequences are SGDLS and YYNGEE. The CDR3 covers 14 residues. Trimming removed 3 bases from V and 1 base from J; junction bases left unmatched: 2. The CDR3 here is CASSAGTGNTEAFF. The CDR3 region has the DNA TGTGCCAGCAGCGCCGGGACAGGGAACACTGAAGCTTTCTTT.

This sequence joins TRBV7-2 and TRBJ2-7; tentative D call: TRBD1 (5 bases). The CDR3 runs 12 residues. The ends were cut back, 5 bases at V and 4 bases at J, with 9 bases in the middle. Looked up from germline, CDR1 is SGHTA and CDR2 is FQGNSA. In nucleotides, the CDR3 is TGTGCCAGCAGCAAGCAGGGTTACGAGCAGTACTTC. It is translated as CASSKQGYEQYF.

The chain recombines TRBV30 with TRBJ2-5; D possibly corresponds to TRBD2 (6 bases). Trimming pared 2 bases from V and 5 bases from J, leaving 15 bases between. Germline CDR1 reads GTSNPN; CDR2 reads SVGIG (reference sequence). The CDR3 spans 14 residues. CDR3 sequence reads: CAWSPWGVRETQYF. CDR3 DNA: TGTGCCTGGAGTCCATGGGGGGTTCGGGAGACCCAGTACTTC. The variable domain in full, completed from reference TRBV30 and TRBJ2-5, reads SQTIHQWPATLVQPVGSPLSLECTVEGTSNPNLYWYRQAAGRGLQLLFYSVGIGQISSEVPQNLSASRPQDRQFILSSKKLLLSDSGFYLCAWSPWGVRETQYFGPGTRLLVL.

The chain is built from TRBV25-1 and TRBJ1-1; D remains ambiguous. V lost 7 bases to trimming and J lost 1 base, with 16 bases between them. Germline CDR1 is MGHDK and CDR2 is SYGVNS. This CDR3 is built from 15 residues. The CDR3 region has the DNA TGTGCCAGCACCAGATCGTGGGCGACGAACACTGAAGCTTTCTTT. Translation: CASTRSWATNTEAFF.

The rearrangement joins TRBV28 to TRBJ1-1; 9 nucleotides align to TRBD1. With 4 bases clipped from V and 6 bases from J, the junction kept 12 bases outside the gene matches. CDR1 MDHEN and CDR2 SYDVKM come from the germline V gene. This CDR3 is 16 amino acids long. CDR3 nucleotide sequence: TGTGCCAGCAGTTCTCACATACAGGGGGCTGGGGCTGAAGCTTTCTTT. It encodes CASSSHIQGAGAEAFF.

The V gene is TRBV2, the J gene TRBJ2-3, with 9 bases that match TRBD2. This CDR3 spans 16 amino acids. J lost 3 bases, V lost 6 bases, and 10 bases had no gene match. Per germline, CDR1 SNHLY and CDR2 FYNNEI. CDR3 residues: CASSERGTSRTDTQYF. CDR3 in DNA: TGTGCCAGCAGCGAAAGGGGGACTAGCAGGACAGATACGCAGTATTTT.

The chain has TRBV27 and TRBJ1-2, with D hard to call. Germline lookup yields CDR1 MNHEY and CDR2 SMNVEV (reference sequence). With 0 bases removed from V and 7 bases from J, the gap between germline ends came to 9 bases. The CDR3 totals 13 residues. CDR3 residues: CASSLSIASGYTF. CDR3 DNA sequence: TGTGCCAGCAGTTTATCGATCGCGAGTGGCTACACCTTC.

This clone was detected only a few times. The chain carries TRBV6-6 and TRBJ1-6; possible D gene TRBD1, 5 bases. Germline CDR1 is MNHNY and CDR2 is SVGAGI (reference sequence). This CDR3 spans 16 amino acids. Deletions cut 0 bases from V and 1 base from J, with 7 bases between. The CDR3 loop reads CASSYSGGSYNSPLHF. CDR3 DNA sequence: TGTGCCAGCAGTTACTCCGGGGGATCCTATAATTCACCCCTCCACTTT.

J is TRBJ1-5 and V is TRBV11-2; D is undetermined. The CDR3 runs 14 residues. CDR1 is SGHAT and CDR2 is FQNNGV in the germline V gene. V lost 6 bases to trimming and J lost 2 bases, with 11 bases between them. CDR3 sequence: CASSLGEGNQPQHF. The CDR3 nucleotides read TGTGCCAGCAGTCTGGGAGAGGGCAATCAGCCCCAGCATTTT.

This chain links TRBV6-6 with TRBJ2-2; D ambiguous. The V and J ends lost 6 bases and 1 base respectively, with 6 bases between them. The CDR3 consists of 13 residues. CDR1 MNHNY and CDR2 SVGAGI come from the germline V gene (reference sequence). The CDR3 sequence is CASSLMNTGELFF. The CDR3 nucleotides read TGTGCCAGCAGCCTTATGAACACCGGGGAGCTGTTTTTT.

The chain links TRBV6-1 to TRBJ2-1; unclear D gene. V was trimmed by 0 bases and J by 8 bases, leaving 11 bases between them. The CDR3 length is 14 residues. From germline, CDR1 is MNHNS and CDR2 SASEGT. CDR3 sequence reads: CASSEAVGSDEQFF. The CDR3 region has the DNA TGTGCCAGCAGTGAAGCGGTAGGAAGCGATGAGCAGTTCTTC.

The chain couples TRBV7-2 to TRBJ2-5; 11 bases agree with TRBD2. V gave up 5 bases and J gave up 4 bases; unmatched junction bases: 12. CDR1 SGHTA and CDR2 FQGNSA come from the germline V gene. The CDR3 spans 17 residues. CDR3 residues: CASSRGTSGRLGETQYF. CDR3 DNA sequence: TGTGCCAGCAGCCGAGGTACTAGCGGGAGATTAGGAGAGACCCAGTACTTC.

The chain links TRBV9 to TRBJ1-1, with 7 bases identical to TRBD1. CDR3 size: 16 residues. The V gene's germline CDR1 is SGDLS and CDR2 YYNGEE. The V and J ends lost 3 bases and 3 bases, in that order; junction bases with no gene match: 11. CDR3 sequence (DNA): TGTGCCAGCAGCGCACCTGGTGAGGGGGCGTACACTGAAGCTTTCTTT. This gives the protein CASSAPGEGAYTEAFF.

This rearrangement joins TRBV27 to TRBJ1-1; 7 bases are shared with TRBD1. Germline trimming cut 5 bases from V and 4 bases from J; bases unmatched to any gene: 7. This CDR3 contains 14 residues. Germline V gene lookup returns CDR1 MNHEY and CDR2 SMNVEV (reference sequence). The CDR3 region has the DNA TGTGCCAGCAGTACAACAGGGGTGACCACTGAAGCTTTCTTT. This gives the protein CASSTTGVTTEAFF.

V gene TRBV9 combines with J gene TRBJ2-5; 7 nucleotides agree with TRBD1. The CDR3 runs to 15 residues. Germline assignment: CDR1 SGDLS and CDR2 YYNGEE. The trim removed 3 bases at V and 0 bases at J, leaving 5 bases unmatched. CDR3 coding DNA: TGTGCCAGCAGCGCCGGGACAGCCGACCAAGAGACCCAGTACTTC. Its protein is CASSAGTADQETQYF.

CDR3 amino acids: CSVRTGNQPQHF. The CDR3 DNA follows: TGCAGCGTACGGACAGGGAATCAGCCCCAGCATTTT. V is TRBV29-1 and J is TRBJ1-5; 8 nucleotides agree with TRBD1. Per germline, CDR1 SQVTM and CDR2 ANQGSEA. There are 12 residues in the CDR3. V trimming: 6 bases; J trimming: 4 bases; junction bases outside the gene matches: 2.

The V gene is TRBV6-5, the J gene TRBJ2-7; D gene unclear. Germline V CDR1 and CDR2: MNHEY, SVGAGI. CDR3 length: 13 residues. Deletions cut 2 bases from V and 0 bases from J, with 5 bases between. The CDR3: CASSYGPSYEQYF. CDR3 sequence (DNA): TGTGCCAGCAGTTACGGCCCCTCCTACGAGCAGTACTTC.

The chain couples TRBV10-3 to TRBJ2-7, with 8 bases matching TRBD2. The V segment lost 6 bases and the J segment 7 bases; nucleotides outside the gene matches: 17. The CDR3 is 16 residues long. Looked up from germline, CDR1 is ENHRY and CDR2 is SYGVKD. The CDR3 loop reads CAISLILAASRVEQYF. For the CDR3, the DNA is TGTGCCATCAGCCTTATACTAGCGGCCTCGAGAGTGGAGCAGTACTTC.

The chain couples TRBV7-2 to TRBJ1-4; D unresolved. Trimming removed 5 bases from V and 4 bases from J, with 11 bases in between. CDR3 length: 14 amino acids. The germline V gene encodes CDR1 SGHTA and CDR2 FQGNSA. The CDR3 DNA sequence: TGTGCCAGCAGCCAGTCGGGTCGTAATGAAAAACTGTTTTTT. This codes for CASSQSGRNEKLFF.

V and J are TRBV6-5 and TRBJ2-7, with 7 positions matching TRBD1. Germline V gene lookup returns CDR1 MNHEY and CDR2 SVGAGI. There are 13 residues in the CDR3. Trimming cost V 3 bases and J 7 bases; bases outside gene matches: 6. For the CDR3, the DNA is TGTGCCAGCAGTTATTCGACAGGGAAAGAGCAGTACTTC. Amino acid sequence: CASSYSTGKEQYF.

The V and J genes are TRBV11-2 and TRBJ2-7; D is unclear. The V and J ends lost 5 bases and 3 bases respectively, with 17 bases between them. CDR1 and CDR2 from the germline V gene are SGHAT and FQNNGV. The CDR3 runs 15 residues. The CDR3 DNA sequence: TGTGCCAGCAGCCCTGGCCTGGGTGGGCACTACGAGCAGTACTTC. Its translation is CASSPGLGGHYEQYF. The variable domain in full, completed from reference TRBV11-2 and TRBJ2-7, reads EAGVAQSPRYKIIEKRQSVAFWCNPISGHATLYWYQQILGQGPKLLIQFQNNGVVDDSQLPKDRFSAERLKGVDSTLKIQPAKLEDSAVYLCASSPGLGGHYEQYFGPGTRLTVT.

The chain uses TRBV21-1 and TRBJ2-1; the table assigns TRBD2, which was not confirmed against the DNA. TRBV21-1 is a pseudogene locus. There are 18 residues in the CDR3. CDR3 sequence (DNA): TGTGCCAGCAGCACTACTAGCGGGCTGGGCCCGGCGGGCAATGAGCAGTTCTTC. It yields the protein CASSTTSGLGPAGNEQFF.

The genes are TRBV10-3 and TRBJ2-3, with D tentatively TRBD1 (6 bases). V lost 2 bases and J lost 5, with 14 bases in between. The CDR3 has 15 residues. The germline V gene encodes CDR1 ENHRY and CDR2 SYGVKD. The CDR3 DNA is TGTGCCATCAGTGAGCCCAGGGGAGTAGTAGATACGCAGTATTTT. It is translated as CAISEPRGVVDTQYF.

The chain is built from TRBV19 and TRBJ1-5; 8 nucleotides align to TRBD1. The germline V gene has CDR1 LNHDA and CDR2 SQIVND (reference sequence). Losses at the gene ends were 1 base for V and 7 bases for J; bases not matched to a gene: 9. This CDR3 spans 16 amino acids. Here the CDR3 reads CASSIVSGGAYQPQHF. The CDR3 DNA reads TGTGCCAGTAGTATAGTTTCAGGGGGCGCCTACCAGCCCCAGCATTTT.